A single sample is the source of the 3 T cell receptor beta chains below, sequenced in a study of beta chain features in type 1 diabetes. Every bit of the isolated RNA underwent reverse transcription, so sequencing read expressed TCRB transcripts. TCRdb's table, derived via immunoSEQ multiplex PCR, lists solely in-frame clones and lacks some. The sample lists about 320,000 clones; about 15% were seen once. Sequenced sample: central memory CD4+ T cells from blood. The receptor source for this set is a man under 40 in good health.

The chain joins TRBV6-1 to TRBJ2-7; D may match TRBD1 or TRBD2 (5 bases each). Germline lookup yields CDR1 MNHNS and CDR2 SASEGT. The CDR3 is 15 residues long. V lost 5 bases to trimming and J lost 3 bases, with 17 bases between them. CDR3 sequence reads: CASSLAPRGSYEQYF. DNA for the CDR3: TGTGCCAGCAGTTTGGCCCCGAGGGGTAGCTACGAGCAGTACTTC.

This clone came up a few times. The chain recombines TRBV15 with TRBJ1-6; D is unresolved. Germline V lookup: CDR1 LNHNV, CDR2 YYDKDF (reference sequence). CDR3 length: 13 residues. Trimming cost V 0 bases and J 13 bases, with 10 bases left between them. The CDR3 DNA is TGTGCCACCAGCAGAGATGGGCAAGGTCCCCTCCACTTT. This sequence encodes CATSRDGQGPLHF.

In DNA form, the CDR3 reads TGCAGCGCCGGGACAGGGGGCACCGGGGAGCTGTTTTTT. Protein: CSAGTGGTGELFF. The chain combines TRBV29-1 with TRBJ2-2; 11 nucleotides agree with TRBD1. This CDR3 is 13 amino acids long. Germline CDR1 reads SQVTM; CDR2 reads ANQGSEA. With 7 bases clipped from V and 4 bases from J, the junction kept 2 bases outside the gene matches.